Each of the 8 T cell receptor beta chains below was sequenced from the same sample in a study of blood T cell repertoires in COVID-19. Method: immunoSEQ multiplex PCR; TCRdb's copy keeps in-frame clones and lacks some. The sample has some 120,000 clones; approximately 80% are singletons. The sequenced sample consisted of peripheral blood. The receptors here all came from a woman aged 45-60 years with acute or convalescent COVID-19.

This chain connects TRBV18 to TRBJ2-5; 8 positions match TRBD1. V lost 5 bases and J lost 6; bases outside the gene matches: 5. Germline CDR1 reads KGHSH; CDR2 reads LQKENI. The CDR3 loop spans 13 amino acids. DNA of the CDR3: TGTGCCAGCTCAGCCACAGGGGGTAAGACCCAGTACTTC. It specifies CASSATGGKTQYF.

The chain has TRBV5-1 and TRBJ1-3; no reliable D call. The CDR3 covers 14 residues. The germline V gene encodes CDR1 SGHRS and CDR2 YFSETQ. V was pared by 5 bases and J by 0 bases, with 9 bases between. CDR3 loop: CASRVGGSGNTIYF. In nucleotides, the CDR3 is TGCGCCAGCAGGGTAGGAGGCTCTGGAAACACCATATATTTT.

The chain couples TRBV5-1 to TRBJ1-1; TRBD1 might be the D (5 bases). Looked up from germline, CDR1 is SGHRS and CDR2 is YFSETQ. Deletions cut 0 bases from V and 5 bases from J, with 14 bases between. The CDR3 runs 15 residues. The CDR3 DNA follows: TGCGCCAGCAGCTTGGACCTGGGAGGGGAGACTGAAGCTTTCTTT. It translates to CASSLDLGGETEAFF.

This chain uses TRBV7-2 with TRBJ1-2, with D possibly matching TRBD1 (6 bases). CDR3 length: 14 amino acids. Looked up from germline, CDR1 is SGHTA and CDR2 is FQGNSA. The V end lost 5 bases, the J end lost 10 bases, and 20 bases lay between the germline ends. CDR3 protein: CASSPPPLRQVYTF. The CDR3 bases are TGTGCCAGCAGCCCGCCTCCCCTCCGACAGGTCTACACCTTC.

A few counts support this clone. This CDR3 is CASSERRENQPQHF. The CDR3 region has the DNA TGTGCCAGCAGTGAGAGGCGGGAAAATCAGCCCCAGCATTTT. This sequence joins TRBV2 and TRBJ1-5; no definite D call. The V gene lost 3 bases and the J gene lost 4 bases, with 10 bases spanning the gap. Germline V gene lookup returns CDR1 SNHLY and CDR2 FYNNEI. This CDR3 is 14 amino acids long. The whole variable domain, remainder taken from reference TRBV2 and TRBJ1-5, is EPEVTQTPSHQVTQMGQEVILRCVPISNHLYFYWYRQILGQKVEFLVSFYNNEISEKSEIFDDQFSVERPDGSNFTLKIRSTKLEDSAMYFCASSERRENQPQHFGDGTRLSIL.

The chain is built from TRBV5-1 and TRBJ1-3, with TRBD1 identical over 8 bases. From germline, CDR1 is SGHRS and CDR2 YFSETQ. CDR3 length equals 18 residues. The V and J ends lost 5 bases and 0 bases, in that order; junction bases with no gene match: 13. The CDR3 region is CASRIDLFGQGSGNTIYF. For the CDR3, the DNA is TGCGCCAGCAGGATTGATCTCTTCGGACAGGGCTCTGGAAACACCATATATTTT.

In its sample, this clone was seen a few times. This chain uses TRBV9 with TRBJ1-1; 7 bases line up with TRBD1. This CDR3 spans 15 amino acids. V lost 0 bases to trimming and J lost 4 bases; unmatched junction nucleotides: 6. Looked up from germline, CDR1 is SGDLS and CDR2 is YYNGEE. CDR3 sequence: CASSVGIGTATEAFF. The CDR3 bases are TGTGCCAGCAGCGTAGGAATAGGGACAGCCACTGAAGCTTTCTTT.

The rearrangement links TRBV15 to TRBJ2-2; 10 positions agree with TRBD2. V gave up 0 bases and J gave up 7 bases; unmatched junction bases: 2. Per germline, CDR1 LNHNV and CDR2 YYDKDF (reference sequence). The CDR3 is 15 amino acids. In nucleotides, the CDR3 is TGTGCCACCAGCAGAGAAGCGGGGGGGTTCGGGGAGCTGTTTTTT. Protein product: CATSREAGGFGELFF.